This T cell receptor (beta chain) originates from a study of T cell responses to AZD1222 COVID-19 vaccine. This clone appeared once. Produced via immunoSEQ multiplex PCR; TCRdb's table is partial and in-frame only. The sample lists about 74,000 clones; approximately 90% were seen once. There are 14 residues in the CDR3. Trimming left V 3 bases short and J 0 bases short, with 9 bases between. Germline loops: CDR1 SEHNR, CDR2 FQNEAQ (reference sequence). This TCR was recovered from an adult who received the AZD1222 COVID-19 vaccine. Sequencing used peripheral blood, obtained 28 days after the second AZD1222 dose. This chain connects TRBV7-9 to TRBJ2-7, with D hard to call. CDR3 sequence reads: CASSFWPVSYEQYF. The CDR3 DNA reads TGTGCCAGCAGCTTTTGGCCGGTCTCCTACGAGCAGTACTTC.